This T cell receptor (beta chain) was identified during a study of shared T cell receptors in the human thymus. Sequencing used immunoSEQ multiplex PCR; TCRdb keeps in-frame clones, though not all of them. This repertoire shows approximately 660,000 clones, 88% found once; its top ten account for 0.0095% to 0.012%. Germline V gives CDR1 MGHRA, CDR2 YSYEKL. Trimming took 0 bases from V and 2 from J; bases not matched to a gene: 12. CDR3 length: 18 residues. These same data were also listed under a study on human thymus T cells. As reported in that work: Apparent bias marked the V and J gene usage of thymic and blood repertoires.

Sequencing was performed on thymocytes. The source of this sequence is a boy under three years old with a congenital heart defect. This chain joins TRBV4-1 and TRBJ2-7, with TRBD2 matching 8 bases. In DNA form, the CDR3 reads TGCGCCAGCAGCCAAGAAGGGGTTTCGGGCGGGAGGCCCTACGAGCAGTACTTC. Amino acids: CASSQEGVSGGRPYEQYF.